This T cell receptor (beta chain) comes out of a study of cytomegalovirus exposure and HLA in healthy donors. This clone appeared many times. In the PCR, 60 Vbeta and 13 Jbeta primers were used. Clones were read by immunoSEQ multiplex PCR, and TCRdb kept only the in-frame ones, dropping some. The sample lists around 250,000 clones; around 81% were seen once. V lost 4 bases to trimming and J lost 10 bases; unmatched junction nucleotides: 7. The CDR3 is 12 amino acids. Germline loops: CDR1 SGHNT, CDR2 YYREEE (reference sequence). This receptor was obtained from a woman aged 55-69 years in good health and CMV-seropositive. The V and J genes are TRBV5-4 and TRBJ1-1, with 7 bases fitting TRBD1. The sequenced material came from PBMCs. The CDR3 reads CASSQDRSRAFF. The CDR3 nucleotides read TGTGCCAGCAGCCAGGACAGGTCCCGAGCTTTCTTT. Variable domain in full (rest from reference TRBV5-4 and TRBJ1-1): ETGVTQSPTHLIKTRGQQVTLRCSSQSGHNTVSWYQQALGQGPQFIFQYYREEENGRGNFPPRFSGLQFPNYSSELNVNALELDDSALYLCASSQDRSRAFFGQGTRLTVV.